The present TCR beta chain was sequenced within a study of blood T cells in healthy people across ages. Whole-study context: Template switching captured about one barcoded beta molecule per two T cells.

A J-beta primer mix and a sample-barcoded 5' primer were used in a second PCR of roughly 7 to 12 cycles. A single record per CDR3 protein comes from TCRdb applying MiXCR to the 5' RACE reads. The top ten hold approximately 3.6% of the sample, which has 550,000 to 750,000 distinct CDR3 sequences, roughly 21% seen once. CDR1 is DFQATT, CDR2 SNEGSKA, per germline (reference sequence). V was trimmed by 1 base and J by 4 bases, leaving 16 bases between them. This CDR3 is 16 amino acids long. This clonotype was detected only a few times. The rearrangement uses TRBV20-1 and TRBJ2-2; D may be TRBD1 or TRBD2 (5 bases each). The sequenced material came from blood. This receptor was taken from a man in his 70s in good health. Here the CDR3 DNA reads TGCAGTGCTAGAGTCTTGGGGGTGAGGTTCACCGGGGAGCTGTTTTTT. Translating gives CSARVLGVRFTGELFF.